Each of the 9 T cell receptor beta chains below was sequenced from the same sample in a study of T cell responses to AZD1222 COVID-19 vaccine. Clones were sequenced by immunoSEQ multiplex PCR, and TCRdb holds only the in-frame ones, with some missing. The sample has more than 80,000 clones; about nine tenths are singletons. This sample comprised peripheral blood, obtained on day 0 of AZD1222 vaccination. Source of these receptors: an adult in good health.

This clone was seen a single time. The V gene is TRBV7-9, the J gene TRBJ2-7, with 9 bases identical to TRBD1. CDR1 is SEHNR, CDR2 FQNEAQ, per germline (reference sequence). V was clipped by 0 bases and J by 6 bases; unmatched bases: 6. This CDR3 has 15 amino acids. CDR3 sequence: CASSLATGTGIEQYF. CDR3 bases: TGTGCCAGCAGCTTAGCGACCGGGACAGGGATCGAGCAGTACTTC.

The rearrangement uses TRBV4-1 and TRBJ1-3; D might be TRBD1 (5 bases). Germline V gene data show CDR1 as MGHRA and CDR2 as YSYEKL. This CDR3 spans 17 amino acids. V was pared by 4 bases and J by 4 bases, with 20 bases between. In DNA form, the CDR3 reads TGCGCCAGCAGCCTCGAAGTTCCCAGGGAACCCGGAAACACCATATATTTT. The encoded protein is CASSLEVPREPGNTIYF.

This clone has more than one count but fewer than ten. The rearrangement links TRBV2 to TRBJ1-2; the D gene is possibly TRBD1 (5 bases). The V and J ends lost 6 bases and 5 bases respectively, with 16 bases between them. This CDR3 comprises 14 residues. CDR1 and CDR2 from the germline V gene are SNHLY and FYNNEI. The CDR3 loop is CASSSGGDLYGYTF. The CDR3 coding sequence is TGTGCCAGCAGCTCGGGGGGGGATCTTTATGGCTACACCTTC.

The CDR3 DNA reads as TGCGCCAGCAGCTTGGGGGGGACAACAGACGAGCAGTACTTC. Amino acids: CASSLGGTTDEQYF. J is TRBJ2-7 and V is TRBV5-1; tentatively, D is TRBD1 (6 bases). CDR3 length equals 14 residues. Per germline, CDR1 SGHRS and CDR2 YFSETQ. The ends were cut back, 0 bases at V and 5 bases at J, with 12 bases in the middle.

The V gene is TRBV6-1, the J gene TRBJ1-2, with D perhaps matching TRBD1 (5 bases). V lost 4 bases, J lost 4 bases, and 22 bases lay in between. Germline assignment: CDR1 MNHNS and CDR2 SASEGT. There are 17 residues in the CDR3. The CDR3 bases are TGTGCCAGCAGTGGGGGCCTCACGAAACTAAGGAGCTATGGCTACACCTTC. This codes for CASSGGLTKLRSYGYTF.

This clone was found a few times. The rearrangement uses TRBV6-5 and TRBJ2-7; possible D gene TRBD2, 6 bases. CDR3 size: 15 residues. CDR1 and CDR2 (germline): MNHEY, SVGAGI. V lost 0 bases and J 4 bases, leaving 13 bases between the germline ends. In DNA, the CDR3 is TGTGCCAGCAGTTACTCGGGGCGGGACGTTTACGAGCAGTACTTC. Its translation: CASSYSGRDVYEQYF.

The V call is TRBV5-5, the J call TRBJ2-2; D possibly corresponds to TRBD2 (5 bases). V shed 4 bases and J shed 4 bases, with 17 bases lying between them. Looked up from germline, CDR1 is SGHKS and CDR2 is YYEKEE (reference sequence). CDR3 length equals 16 residues. CDR3 DNA sequence: TGTGCCAGCAGCGGCTTGGACCACGCGGGCACCGGGGAGCTGTTTTTT. As protein: CASSGLDHAGTGELFF.

The rearrangement links TRBV19 to TRBJ1-2; maybe TRBD1 (5 bases). V was pared by 7 bases and J by 4 bases, with 16 bases between. Germline values: CDR1 LNHDA, CDR2 SQIVND (reference sequence). The CDR3 loop spans 14 amino acids. CDR3 coding DNA: TGTGCCAGTACCCCCGCGGGGGGGAGCTATGGCTACACCTTC. As protein: CASTPAGGSYGYTF.

The chain is built from TRBV5-8 and TRBJ1-1; 8 bases match TRBD1. This CDR3 region has 14 residues. CDR1 and CDR2 from the germline V gene are SGHTS and YDEGEE. The junction had 11 bases not matched to a gene; V was cut back by 5 bases and J by 8 bases. CDR3 sequence: CASRRQGRLTEAFF. The CDR3 DNA is TGTGCCAGCAGGCGACAGGGGAGGTTGACGGAAGCTTTCTTT.